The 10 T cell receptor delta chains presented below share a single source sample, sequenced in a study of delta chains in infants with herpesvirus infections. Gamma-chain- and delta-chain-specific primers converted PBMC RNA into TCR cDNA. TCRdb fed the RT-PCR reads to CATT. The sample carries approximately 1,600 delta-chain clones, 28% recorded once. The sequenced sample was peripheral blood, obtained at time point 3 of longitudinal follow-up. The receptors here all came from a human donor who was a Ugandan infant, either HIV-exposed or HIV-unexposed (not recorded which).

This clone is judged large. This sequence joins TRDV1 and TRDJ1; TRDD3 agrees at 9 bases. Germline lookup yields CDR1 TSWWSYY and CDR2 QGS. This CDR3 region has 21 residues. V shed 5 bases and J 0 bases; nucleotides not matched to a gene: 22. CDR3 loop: CALGRPCLYWGYAVYTDKLIF. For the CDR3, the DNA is TGTGCTCTTGGGAGGCCTTGCCTCTACTGGGGATACGCGGTATACACCGATAAACTCATCTTT.

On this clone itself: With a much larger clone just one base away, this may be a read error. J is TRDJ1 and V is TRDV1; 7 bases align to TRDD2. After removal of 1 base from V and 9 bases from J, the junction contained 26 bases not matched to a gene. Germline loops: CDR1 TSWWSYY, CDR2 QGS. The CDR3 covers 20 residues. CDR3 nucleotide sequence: TGTGCTCTTGGGGAACCGACCTCCCCACCTTTCCTACAGCGTCCGCGTCAACTCATCTTT. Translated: CALGEPTSPPFLQRPRQLIF.

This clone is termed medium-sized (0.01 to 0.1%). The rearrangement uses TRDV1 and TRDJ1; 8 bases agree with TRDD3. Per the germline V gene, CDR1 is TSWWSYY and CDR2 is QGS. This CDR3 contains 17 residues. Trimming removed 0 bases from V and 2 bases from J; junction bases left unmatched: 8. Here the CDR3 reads CALGELQWGIQTDKLIF. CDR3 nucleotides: TGTGCTCTTGGGGAACTTCAGTGGGGGATTCAAACCGATAAACTCATCTTT.

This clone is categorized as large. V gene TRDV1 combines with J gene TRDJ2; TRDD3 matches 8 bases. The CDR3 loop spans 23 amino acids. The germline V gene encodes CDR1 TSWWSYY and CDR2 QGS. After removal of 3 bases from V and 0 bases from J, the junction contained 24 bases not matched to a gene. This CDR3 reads CALGDLVCLPLRGYITLTAQLFF. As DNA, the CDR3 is TGTGCTCTTGGGGACCTGGTTTGCCTCCCTTTGAGGGGATACATAACTTTGACAGCACAACTCTTCTTT.

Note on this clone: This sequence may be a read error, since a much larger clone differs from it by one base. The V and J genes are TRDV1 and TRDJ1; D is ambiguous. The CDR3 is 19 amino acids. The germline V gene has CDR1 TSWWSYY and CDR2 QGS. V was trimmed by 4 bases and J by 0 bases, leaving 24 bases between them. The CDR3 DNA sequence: TGTGCTCTTGGGGCGAGGACCCTGGTCCAAAAGGGGTACACCGATAAACTCATCTTT. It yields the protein CALGARTLVQKGYTDKLIF.

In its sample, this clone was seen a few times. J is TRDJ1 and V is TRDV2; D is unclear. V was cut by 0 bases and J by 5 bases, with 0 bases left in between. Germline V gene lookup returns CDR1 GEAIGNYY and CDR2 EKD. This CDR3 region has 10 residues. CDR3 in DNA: TGTGCCTGTGACACCGATAAACTCATCTTT. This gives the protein CACDTDKLIF.

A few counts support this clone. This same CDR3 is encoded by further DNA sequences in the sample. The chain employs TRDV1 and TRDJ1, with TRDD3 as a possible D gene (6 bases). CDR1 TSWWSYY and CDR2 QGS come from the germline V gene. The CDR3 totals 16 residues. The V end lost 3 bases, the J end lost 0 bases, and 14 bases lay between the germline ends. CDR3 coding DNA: TGTGCTCTTGGGGAGACTCCTGGGGCCCACACCGATAAACTCATCTTT. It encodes CALGETPGAHTDKLIF.

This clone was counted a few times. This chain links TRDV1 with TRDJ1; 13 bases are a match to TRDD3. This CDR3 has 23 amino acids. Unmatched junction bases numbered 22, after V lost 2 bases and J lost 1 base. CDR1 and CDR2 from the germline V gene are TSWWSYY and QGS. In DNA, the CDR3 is TGTGCTCTTGGGGAATTGGGTGAGGCCTACCCCGACTGGGGGATACGCGGCACCGATAAACTCATCTTT. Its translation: CALGELGEAYPDWGIRGTDKLIF.

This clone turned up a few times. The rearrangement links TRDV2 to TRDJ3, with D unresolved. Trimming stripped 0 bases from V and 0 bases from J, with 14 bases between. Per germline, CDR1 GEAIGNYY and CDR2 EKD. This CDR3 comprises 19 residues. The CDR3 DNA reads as TGTGCCTGTGACACCGGTTGGTCCCTCAGCTCCTGGGACACCCGACAGATGTTTTTC. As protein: CACDTGWSLSSWDTRQMFF.

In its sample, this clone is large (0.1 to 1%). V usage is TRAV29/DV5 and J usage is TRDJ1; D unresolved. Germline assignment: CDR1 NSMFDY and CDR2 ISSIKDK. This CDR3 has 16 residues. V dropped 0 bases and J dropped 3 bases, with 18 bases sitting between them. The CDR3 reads CAASGIFFKVADKLIF. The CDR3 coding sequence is TGTGCAGCAAGCGGGATTTTTTTTAAGGTTGCCGATAAACTCATCTTT.